This T cell receptor (beta chain) emerged from a study of blood T cell repertoires in COVID-19. For the study at large: Sites in the United States, Italy and Spain provided acute and convalescent COVID-19 samples. From T cells, B-cell-depleted T cells, or PBMCs came the material, which was cDNA or gDNA.

Methods used by the authors: The authors estimated nucleated cell counts from reference gene primer amplification. The repertoire was sequenced with immunoSEQ multiplex PCR; TCRdb's copy has only in-frame clones and lacks some. For V, J and clone size, that table is used; D and trimming come from the DNA. The sample consists of tens of thousands of clones, approximately 92% of them appearing once. This CDR3 has 12 residues. The V end was cut by 0 bases, the J end by 6 bases, with 4 bases between. This chain uses TRBV5-3 with TRBJ1-5; no clear D. TRBV5-3 carries the ORF label, with uncertain function. The sample comprised peripheral blood. This receptor was identified in a man over 45 with active COVID-19. The CDR3 DNA reads as TGTGCCAGAAGCTTGGCAGGTCAGCCCCAGCATTTT. Protein product: CARSLAGQPQHF.